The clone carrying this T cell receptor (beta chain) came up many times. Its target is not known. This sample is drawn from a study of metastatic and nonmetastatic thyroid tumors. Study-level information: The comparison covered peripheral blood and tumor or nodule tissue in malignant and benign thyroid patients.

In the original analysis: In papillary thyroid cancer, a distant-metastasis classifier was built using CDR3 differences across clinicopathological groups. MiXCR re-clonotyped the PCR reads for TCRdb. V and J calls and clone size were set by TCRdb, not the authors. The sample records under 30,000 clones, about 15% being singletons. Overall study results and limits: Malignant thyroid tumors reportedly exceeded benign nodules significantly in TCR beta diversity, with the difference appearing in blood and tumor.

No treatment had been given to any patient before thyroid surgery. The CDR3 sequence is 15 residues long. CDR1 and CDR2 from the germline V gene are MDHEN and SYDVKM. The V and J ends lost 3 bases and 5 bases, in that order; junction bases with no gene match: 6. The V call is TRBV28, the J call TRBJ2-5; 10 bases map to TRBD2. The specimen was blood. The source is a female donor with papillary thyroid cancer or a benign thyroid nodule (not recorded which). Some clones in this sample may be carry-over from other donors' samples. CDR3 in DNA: TGTGCCAGCAGTTTGTTGCTAGCGGGAGTCGAGACCCAGTACTTC. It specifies CASSLLLAGVETQYF.